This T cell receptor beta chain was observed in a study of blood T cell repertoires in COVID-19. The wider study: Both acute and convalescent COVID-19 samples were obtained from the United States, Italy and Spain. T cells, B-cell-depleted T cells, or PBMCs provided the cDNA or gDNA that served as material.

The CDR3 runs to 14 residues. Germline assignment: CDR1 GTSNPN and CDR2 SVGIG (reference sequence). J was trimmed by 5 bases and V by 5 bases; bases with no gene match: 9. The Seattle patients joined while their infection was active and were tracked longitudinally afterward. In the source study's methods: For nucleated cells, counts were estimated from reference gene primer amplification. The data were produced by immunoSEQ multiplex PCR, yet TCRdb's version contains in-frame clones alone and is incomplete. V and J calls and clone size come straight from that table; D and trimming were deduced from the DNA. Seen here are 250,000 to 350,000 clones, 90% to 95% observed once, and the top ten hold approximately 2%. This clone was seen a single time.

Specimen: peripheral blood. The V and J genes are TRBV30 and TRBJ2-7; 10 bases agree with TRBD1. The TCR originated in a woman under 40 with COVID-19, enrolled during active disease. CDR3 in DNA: TGTGCCTGGGCCGGTGGACAGGGGGGCCACGAGCAGTACTTC. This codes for CAWAGGQGGHEQYF.